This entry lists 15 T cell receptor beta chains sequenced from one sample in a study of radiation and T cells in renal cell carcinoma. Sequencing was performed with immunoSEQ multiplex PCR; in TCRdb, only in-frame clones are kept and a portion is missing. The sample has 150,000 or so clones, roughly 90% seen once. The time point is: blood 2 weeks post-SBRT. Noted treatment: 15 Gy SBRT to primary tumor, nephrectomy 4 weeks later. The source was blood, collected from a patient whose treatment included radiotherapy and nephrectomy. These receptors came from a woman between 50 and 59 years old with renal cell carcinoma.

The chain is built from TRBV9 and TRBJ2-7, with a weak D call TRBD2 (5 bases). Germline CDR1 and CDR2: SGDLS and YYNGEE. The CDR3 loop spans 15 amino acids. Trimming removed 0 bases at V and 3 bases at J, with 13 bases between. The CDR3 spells CASSVADEGFYEQYF. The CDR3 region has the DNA TGTGCCAGCAGCGTAGCTGACGAGGGTTTCTACGAGCAGTACTTC.

Written as DNA, the CDR3 is TGTGCCAGCGGAAGCTCCTACGAGCAGTACTTC. Translation gives CASGSSYEQYF. The chain is built from TRBV18 and TRBJ2-7, with D hard to call. CDR1 is KGHSH, CDR2 LQKENI, per germline. Trimming left V 8 bases short and J 0 bases short, with 5 bases between. There are 11 residues in the CDR3.

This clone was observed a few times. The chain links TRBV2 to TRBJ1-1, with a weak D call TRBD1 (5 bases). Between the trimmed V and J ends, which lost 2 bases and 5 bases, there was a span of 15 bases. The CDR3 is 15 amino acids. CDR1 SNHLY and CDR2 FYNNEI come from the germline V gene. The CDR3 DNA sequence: TGTGCCAGCAGTGAACAGGCCAGGGAGGGGACTGAAGCTTTCTTT. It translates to CASSEQAREGTEAFF.

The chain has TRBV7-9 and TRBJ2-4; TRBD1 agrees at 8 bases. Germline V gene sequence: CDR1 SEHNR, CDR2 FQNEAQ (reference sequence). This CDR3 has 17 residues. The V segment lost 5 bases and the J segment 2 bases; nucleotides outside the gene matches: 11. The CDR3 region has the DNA TGTGCCAGCAGCAAGACAGGGGCCGCCATTACCAAAAACATTCAGTACTTC. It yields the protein CASSKTGAAITKNIQYF.

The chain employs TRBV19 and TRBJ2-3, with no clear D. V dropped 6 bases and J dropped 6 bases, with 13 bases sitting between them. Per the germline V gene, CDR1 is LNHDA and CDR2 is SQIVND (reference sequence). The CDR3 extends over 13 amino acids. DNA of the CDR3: TGTGCCAGTAGAACCAGGTTCAAGGATACGCAGTATTTT. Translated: CASRTRFKDTQYF. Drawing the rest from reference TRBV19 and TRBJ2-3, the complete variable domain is DGGITQSPKYLFRKEGQNVTLSCEQNLNHDAMYWYRQDPGQGLRLIYYSQIVNDFQKGDIAEGYSVSREKKESFPLTVTSAQKNPTAFYLCASRTRFKDTQYFGPGTRLTVL.

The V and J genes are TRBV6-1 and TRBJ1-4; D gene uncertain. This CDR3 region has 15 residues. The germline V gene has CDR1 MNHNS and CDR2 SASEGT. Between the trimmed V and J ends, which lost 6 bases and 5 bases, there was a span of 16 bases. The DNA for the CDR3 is TGTGCCAGCAGCTCCGCCGAGGGCGGGAATGAAAAACTGTTTTTT. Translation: CASSSAEGGNEKLFF.

CDR3 loop: CASSGTSGGALFF. CDR3 DNA sequence: TGTGCCAGCAGTGGGACTAGCGGGGGGGCCCTGTTCTTC. The chain combines TRBV6-1 with TRBJ2-1, with 15 positions matching TRBD2. Per germline, CDR1 MNHNS and CDR2 SASEGT. V lost 4 bases, J lost 15 bases, and 4 bases stayed unmatched. The CDR3 has 13 residues.

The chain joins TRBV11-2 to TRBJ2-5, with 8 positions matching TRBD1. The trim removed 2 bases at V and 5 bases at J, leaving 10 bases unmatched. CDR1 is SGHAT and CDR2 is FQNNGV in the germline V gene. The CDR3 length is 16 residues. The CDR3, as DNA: TGTGCCAGCAGCTTACAGACAGGGGCTATTTTGGAGACCCAGTACTTC. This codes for CASSLQTGAILETQYF.

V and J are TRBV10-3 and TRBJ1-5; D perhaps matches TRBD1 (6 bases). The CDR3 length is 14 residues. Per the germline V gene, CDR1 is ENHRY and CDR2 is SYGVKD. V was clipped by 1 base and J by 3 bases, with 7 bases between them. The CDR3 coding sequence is TGTGCCATCAGTGAGTGGGACAACAATCAGCCCCAGCATTTT. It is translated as CAISEWDNNQPQHF.

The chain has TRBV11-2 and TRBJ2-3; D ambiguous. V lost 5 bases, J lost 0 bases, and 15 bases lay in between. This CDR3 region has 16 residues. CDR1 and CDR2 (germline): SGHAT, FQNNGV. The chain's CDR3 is CASSVNLNPSTDTQYF. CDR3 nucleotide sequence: TGTGCCAGCAGCGTGAACTTGAACCCAAGCACAGATACGCAGTATTTT.

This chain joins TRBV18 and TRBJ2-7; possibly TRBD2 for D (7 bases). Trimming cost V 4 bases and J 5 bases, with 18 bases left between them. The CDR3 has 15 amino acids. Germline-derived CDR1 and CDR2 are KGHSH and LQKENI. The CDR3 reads CASSRTLRGGNEQYF. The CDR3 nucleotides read TGTGCCAGCTCACGGACCTTGAGGGGGGGCAACGAGCAGTACTTC.

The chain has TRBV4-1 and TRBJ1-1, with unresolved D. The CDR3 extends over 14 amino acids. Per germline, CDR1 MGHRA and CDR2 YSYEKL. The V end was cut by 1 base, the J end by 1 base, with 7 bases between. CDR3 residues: CASSQGGPNTEAFF. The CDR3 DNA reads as TGCGCCAGCAGCCAAGGTGGTCCGAACACTGAAGCTTTCTTT.

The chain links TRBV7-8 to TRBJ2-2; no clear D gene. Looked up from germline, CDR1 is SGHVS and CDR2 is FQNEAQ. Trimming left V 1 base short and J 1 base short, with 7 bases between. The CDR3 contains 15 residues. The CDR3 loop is CASSLGAGNTGELFF. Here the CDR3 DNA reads TGTGCCAGCAGCTTAGGCGCAGGGAACACCGGGGAGCTGTTTTTT.

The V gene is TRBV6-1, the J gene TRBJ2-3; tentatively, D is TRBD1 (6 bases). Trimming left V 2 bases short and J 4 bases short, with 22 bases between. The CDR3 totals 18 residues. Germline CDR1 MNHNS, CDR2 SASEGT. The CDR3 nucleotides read TGTGCCAGCAGTGAATGGCTTCTAAGGGGGTTGCAGGCAGATACGCAGTATTTT. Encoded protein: CASSEWLLRGLQADTQYF.

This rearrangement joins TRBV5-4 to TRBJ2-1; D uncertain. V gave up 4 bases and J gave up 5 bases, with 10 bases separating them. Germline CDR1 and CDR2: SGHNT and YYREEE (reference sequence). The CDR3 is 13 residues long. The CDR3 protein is CASSRAPNNEQFF. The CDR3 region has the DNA TGTGCCAGCAGCAGGGCGCCTAACAATGAGCAGTTCTTC.